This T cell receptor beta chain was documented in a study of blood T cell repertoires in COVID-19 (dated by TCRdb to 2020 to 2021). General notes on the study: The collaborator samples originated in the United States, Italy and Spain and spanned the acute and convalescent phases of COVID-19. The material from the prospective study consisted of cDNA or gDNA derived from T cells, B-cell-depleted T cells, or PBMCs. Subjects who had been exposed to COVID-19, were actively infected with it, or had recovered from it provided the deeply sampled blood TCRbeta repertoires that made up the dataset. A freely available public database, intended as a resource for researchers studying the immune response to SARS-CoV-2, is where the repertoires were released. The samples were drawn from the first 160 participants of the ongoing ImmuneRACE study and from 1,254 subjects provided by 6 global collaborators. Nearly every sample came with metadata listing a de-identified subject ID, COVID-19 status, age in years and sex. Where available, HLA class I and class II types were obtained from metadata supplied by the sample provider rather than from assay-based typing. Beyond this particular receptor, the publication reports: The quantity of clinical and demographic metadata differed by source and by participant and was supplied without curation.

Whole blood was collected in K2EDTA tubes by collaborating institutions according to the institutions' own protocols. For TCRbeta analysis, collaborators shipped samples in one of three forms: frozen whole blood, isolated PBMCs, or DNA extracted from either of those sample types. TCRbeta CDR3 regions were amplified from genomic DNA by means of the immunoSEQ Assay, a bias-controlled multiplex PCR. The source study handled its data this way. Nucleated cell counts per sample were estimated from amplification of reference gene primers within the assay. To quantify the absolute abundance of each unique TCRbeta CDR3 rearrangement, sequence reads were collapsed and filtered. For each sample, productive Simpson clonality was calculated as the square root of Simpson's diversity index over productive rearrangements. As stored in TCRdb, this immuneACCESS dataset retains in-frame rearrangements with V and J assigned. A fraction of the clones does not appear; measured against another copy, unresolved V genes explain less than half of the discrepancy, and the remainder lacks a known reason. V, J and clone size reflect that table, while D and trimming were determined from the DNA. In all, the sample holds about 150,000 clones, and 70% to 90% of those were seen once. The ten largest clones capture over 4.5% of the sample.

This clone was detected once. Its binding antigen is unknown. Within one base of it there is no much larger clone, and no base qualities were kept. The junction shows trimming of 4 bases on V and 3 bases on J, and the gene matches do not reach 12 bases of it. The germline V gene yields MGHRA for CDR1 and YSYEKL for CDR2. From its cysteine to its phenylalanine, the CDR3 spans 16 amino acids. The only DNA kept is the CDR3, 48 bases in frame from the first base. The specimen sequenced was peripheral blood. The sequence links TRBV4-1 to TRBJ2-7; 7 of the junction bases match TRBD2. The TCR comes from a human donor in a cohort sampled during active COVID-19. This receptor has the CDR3 CASSLHRAGSLYEQYF. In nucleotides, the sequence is TGCGCCAGCAGCCTCCATAGAGCGGGATCCCTCTACGAGCAGTACTTC.